The T cell receptor beta chain under discussion was sequenced for a study of shared clonotypes between healthy human individuals. Study at large: Used for every donor were three CD4 naive, three CD4 memory, two CD8 naive and one CD8 memory plate. Broader study findings: Relative to clonotypes present in all four donors, those not shared had lower generation probabilities. A few donors shared approximately 5% of their naive CD4 clonotypes.

In the naive CD8 group, cells lacked CD45RO and were positively selected for CCR7, so terminally differentiated effector memory CD45RA+ cells were left out. Concerning this clone: Its cognate antigen is unknown.

J lost 3 bases, V lost 5 bases, and 3 bases had no gene match. The CDR3 is 15 amino acids. CDR1 and CDR2 from the germline V gene are LNHDA and SQIVND (reference sequence). Generated by immunoSEQ multiplex PCR, the TCRdb table keeps only in-frame clones and is missing some. Of roughly 770,000 clones in the sample, around 96% were seen once. The V gene is TRBV19, the J gene TRBJ2-3, with 12 bases lining up with TRBD2. The TCR sequence derives from a man between 25 and 39 years old in good health. Specimen: naive CD8+ T cells sorted from blood. The CDR3 DNA sequence: TGTGCCAGTAGTTCACTAGCGGGAGGAACAGATACGCAGTATTTT. Protein: CASSSLAGGTDTQYF.